Shown below are 23 T cell receptor beta chains from a single sample sequenced in a study of T cell responses to AZD1222 COVID-19 vaccine. Sequencing was performed with immunoSEQ multiplex PCR; in TCRdb, only in-frame clones are kept and a portion is missing. The profile shows approximately 190,000 clones, more than 90% of them singletons. This sample comprised peripheral blood, obtained 28 days after the second dose of the MenACWY control vaccine. The source is an adult who received the MenACWY meningococcal vaccine as a control.

V usage is TRBV19 and J usage is TRBJ2-4; D not certain. The CDR3 runs to 12 residues. Germline V lookup: CDR1 LNHDA, CDR2 SQIVND (reference sequence). The V end lost 4 bases, the J end lost 16 bases, and 17 bases lay between the germline ends. The CDR3 DNA follows: TGTGCCAGTAGTACCTATGAAGGCCCGATTTACTTC. This encodes CASSTYEGPIYF.

This clone was observed once. V is TRBV9 and J is TRBJ1-6; D is perhaps TRBD1 (5 bases). This CDR3 is built from 13 residues. With 3 bases removed from V and 8 bases from J, the gap between germline ends came to 9 bases. Germline-derived CDR1 and CDR2 are SGDLS and YYNGEE. Here the CDR3 DNA reads TGTGCCAGCAGCGAGGGGACCGATTCACCCCTCCACTTT. It yields the protein CASSEGTDSPLHF.

V usage is TRBV27 and J usage is TRBJ2-1; 7 bases line up with TRBD1. J gave up 1 base and V 5 bases, and 8 bases lay outside the gene matches. Germline V gives CDR1 MNHEY, CDR2 SMNVEV (reference sequence). This CDR3 has 16 amino acids. DNA for the CDR3: TGTGCCAGCAGTACCTACAGGGGCCCGTCCTACAATGAGCAGTTCTTC. This sequence encodes CASSTYRGPSYNEQFF.

The chain couples TRBV13 to TRBJ1-4; D is undetermined. This CDR3 has 15 residues. With 5 bases removed from V and 0 bases from J, the gap between germline ends came to 10 bases. Germline lookup yields CDR1 PRHDT and CDR2 FYEKMQ (reference sequence). As DNA, the CDR3 is TGTGCCAGCAGCGTGTGGCGGGCAACTAATGAAAAACTGTTTTTT. Its translation: CASSVWRATNEKLFF.

A few counts support this clone. V is TRBV4-1 and J is TRBJ1-2; D is perhaps TRBD1 (5 bases). The V gene lost 3 bases and the J gene lost 8 bases, with 19 bases spanning the gap. Germline CDR1 is MGHRA and CDR2 is YSYEKL. The CDR3 runs 15 residues. The CDR3 reads CASSHPGTAVGGYTF. In nucleotides, the CDR3 is TGCGCCAGCAGCCATCCCGGGACCGCCGTGGGGGGCTACACCTTC.

V usage is TRBV5-5 and J usage is TRBJ2-1; 8 bases map to TRBD2. This CDR3 is 16 amino acids long. V was pared by 4 bases and J by 2 bases, with 8 bases of the junction left unmatched. Looked up from germline, CDR1 is SGHKS and CDR2 is YYEKEE (reference sequence). The CDR3 loop is CASSPPTSGPYNEQFF. CDR3 DNA sequence: TGTGCCAGCAGCCCACCTACTAGCGGACCCTACAATGAGCAGTTCTTC.

J is TRBJ2-2 and V is TRBV6-5; either TRBD1 or TRBD2 may fit D (5 bases each). The germline V and J ends were trimmed by 6 bases and 6 bases, with 8 bases remaining between them. Germline lookup yields CDR1 MNHEY and CDR2 SVGAGI. There are 12 residues in the CDR3. The DNA of the CDR3 is TGTGCCAGCAGGGGACGGTCCGGGGAGCTGTTTTTT. Its protein product is CASRGRSGELFF.

This chain connects TRBV18 to TRBJ1-2; D possibly corresponds to TRBD1 (6 bases). With 3 bases removed from V and 7 bases from J, the gap between germline ends came to 15 bases. Germline assignment: CDR1 KGHSH and CDR2 LQKENI. The CDR3 totals 14 residues. The CDR3 bases are TGTGCCAGCTCACCTGAGACAGGCCTGGGTGGCTACACCTTC. It codes for CASSPETGLGGYTF.

The chain couples TRBV28 to TRBJ2-1, with a weak D call TRBD2 (5 bases). Germline V gives CDR1 MDHEN, CDR2 SYDVKM. Between the trimmed V and J ends, which lost 6 bases and 9 bases, there was a span of 21 bases. This CDR3 is built from 15 residues. The DNA of the CDR3 is TGTGCCAGCAGCCAGCCCCAGGCCGGGGTCGGTGAGCAGTTCTTC. It yields the protein CASSQPQAGVGEQFF.

This clone was picked up one time. CDR3 protein: CASSQTGIHNQPQHF. CDR3 DNA sequence: TGTGCCAGCAGCCAGACAGGAATTCACAATCAGCCCCAGCATTTT. V usage is TRBV7-9 and J usage is TRBJ1-5, with D possibly TRBD1 on 6 matching bases. Trimming shortened V by 5 bases and J by 3 bases, and 14 bases separated the two germline ends. The CDR3 has 15 amino acids. Germline CDR1 and CDR2: SEHNR and FQNEAQ (reference sequence).

J is TRBJ1-1 and V is TRBV11-3; weak D call: TRBD1 (6 bases). CDR1 and CDR2 from the germline V gene are SGHNT and YENEEA. This CDR3 contains 14 residues. V lost 5 bases, J lost 2 bases, and 12 bases lay in between. The CDR3 DNA follows: TGTGCCAGCAGCCCCCGGACAGTTAACACTGAAGCTTTCTTT. This codes for CASSPRTVNTEAFF.

This chain links TRBV28 with TRBJ2-7; 7 positions agree with TRBD1. Germline loops: CDR1 MDHEN, CDR2 SYDVKM. V was pared by 5 bases and J by 0 bases, with 10 bases of the junction left unmatched. This CDR3 contains 16 residues. This chain's CDR3 is CASSTTRQGPSYEQYF. In DNA, the CDR3 is TGTGCCAGCAGTACAACCAGACAGGGCCCCTCCTACGAGCAGTACTTC. The full variable domain, completed using reference TRBV28 and TRBJ2-7, is DVKVTQSSRYLVKRTGEKVFLECVQDMDHENMFWYRQDPGLGLRLIYFSYDVKMKEKGDIPEGYSVSREKKERFSLILESASTNQTSMYLCASSTTRQGPSYEQYFGPGTRLTVT.

The CDR3 nucleotides read TGTGCCACCAGTGGGGTGGGGGCGAACAATGAGCAGTTCTTC. It encodes CATSGVGANNEQFF. V usage is TRBV24-1 and J usage is TRBJ2-1, with a weak D call TRBD1 (6 bases). V lost 5 bases and J lost 5, with 12 bases in between. Germline V gives CDR1 KGHDR, CDR2 SFDVKD. This CDR3 contains 14 residues.

As DNA, the CDR3 is TGTGCCAGCACCACGAGGGGCCGGGGTACTGAAGCTTTCTTT. Its translation: CASTTRGRGTEAFF. The V gene is TRBV6-6, the J gene TRBJ1-1; D perhaps matches TRBD1 (5 bases). This CDR3 is 14 amino acids long. Germline CDR1 MNHNY, CDR2 SVGAGI (reference sequence). Trimming removed 7 bases from V and 5 bases from J, with 17 bases in between.

The CDR3 DNA sequence: TGTGCCAGCGGGAACCCCCTATACGAGCAGTACTTC. Translated: CASGNPLYEQYF. The chain is built from TRBV6-5 and TRBJ2-7, with unresolved D. The CDR3 totals 12 residues. Germline CDR1 MNHEY, CDR2 SVGAGI. V shed 8 bases and J shed 4 bases, with 12 bases lying between them.

For the CDR3, the DNA is TGTGCCAGCAGTCCTGACAGCCTCTATGGCTACACCTTC. Protein product: CASSPDSLYGYTF. The chain carries TRBV12-3 or TRBV12-4 and TRBJ1-2; tentatively, D is TRBD1 (5 bases). V gave up 5 bases and J gave up 4 bases, with 11 bases separating them. This CDR3 spans 13 amino acids.

The chain employs TRBV28 and TRBJ2-7, with a tentative D call TRBD2 (6 bases). Trimming removed 7 bases from V and 5 bases from J, with 18 bases in between. This CDR3 is 14 amino acids long. Germline V lookup: CDR1 MDHEN, CDR2 SYDVKM. The CDR3 nucleotides are TGTGCCAGCACCTCCGGTCAGGGCGGGGACGAGCAGTACTTC. Its protein is CASTSGQGGDEQYF.

This sequence joins TRBV6-2 or TRBV6-3 and TRBJ2-7, with D possibly being TRBD2 (6 bases). Germline CDR1 is MNHEY and CDR2 is SVGEGT. This CDR3 comprises 15 residues. The CDR3 loop reads CAGSRPGGPRYEQYF. CDR3 nucleotides: TGTGCTGGCAGCCGCCCAGGAGGGCCTCGTTACGAGCAGTACTTC.

The V and J genes are TRBV10-2 and TRBJ2-1, with 7 positions matching TRBD2. V lost 8 bases and J lost 5; bases outside the gene matches: 9. Germline CDR1 reads WSHSY; CDR2 reads SAAADI. The CDR3 covers 14 residues. The CDR3 DNA reads as TGCGCCAGCTGTCTGGGACTATCCCACAATGAGCAGTTCTTC. Translated: CASCLGLSHNEQFF.

The chain employs TRBV7-9 and TRBJ2-2; D might be TRBD1 (6 bases). V was pared by 5 bases and J by 5 bases, with 15 bases between. In germline, CDR1 is SEHNR, CDR2 FQNEAQ (reference sequence). The CDR3 has 15 residues. The CDR3 reads CASSPLGGGTGELFF. The CDR3 nucleotides read TGTGCCAGCAGCCCACTAGGGGGTGGGACCGGGGAGCTGTTTTTT.

The chain is built from TRBV19 and TRBJ2-1; D remains unclear. V was cut by 6 bases and J by 8 bases, with 11 bases left in between. Germline V gives CDR1 LNHDA, CDR2 SQIVND (reference sequence). The CDR3 length is 12 residues. In DNA, the CDR3 is TGTGCCAGTAGCCCCGACTTTCATGAGCAGTTCTTC. Its protein is CASSPDFHEQFF. The variable domain in full, with the rest retrieved from reference TRBV19 and TRBJ2-1, is DGGITQSPKYLFRKEGQNVTLSCEQNLNHDAMYWYRQDPGQGLRLIYYSQIVNDFQKGDIAEGYSVSREKKESFPLTVTSAQKNPTAFYLCASSPDFHEQFFGPGTRLTVL.

This clone is a singleton in its sample. V usage is TRBV7-3 and J usage is TRBJ2-5; 10 bases agree with TRBD2. The V segment lost 5 bases and the J segment 2 bases; nucleotides outside the gene matches: 8. Germline V CDR1 and CDR2: SGHTA, FQGTGA. This CDR3 is 16 amino acids long. CDR3 residues: CASSPGTSATQETQYF. CDR3 bases: TGTGCCAGCAGCCCAGGGACTAGCGCGACGCAAGAGACCCAGTACTTC.

The CDR3 DNA sequence: TGTGCCAGCAGGGCACCCCCCTACGAGCAGTACTTC. Encoded protein: CASRAPPYEQYF. The rearrangement joins TRBV27 to TRBJ2-7; D is unclear. Germline loops: CDR1 MNHEY, CDR2 SMNVEV (reference sequence). CDR3 length: 12 residues. Trimming removed 6 bases from V and 2 bases from J, with 8 bases in between.